In this sample, the clone carrying this T cell receptor (beta chain) turned up a few times. Its antigen is unidentified. This specimen belongs to a study of T cells in localized non-small cell lung cancer. The germline V gene has CDR1 SGHTA and CDR2 FQGNSA. The ends lost 4 bases at V and 4 bases at J; junction bases unmatched: 6. The CDR3 is made up of 14 amino acids. Study outcomes and limitations: Researchers found a median around 57 of the top 100 tumor clones in adjacent lung. Investigators sequenced only a single tumor region, leaving heterogeneity possible. Higher T cell density in the blood was associated with longer overall survival, whereas higher adjacent-lung clonality associated with shorter survival.

Assay: immunoSEQ multiplex PCR; the TCRdb copy retains only in-frame clones and omits some. The profile shows tens of thousands of clones, 86% of them singletons. This chain links TRBV7-2 with TRBJ1-2; 7 bases line up with TRBD1. The TCR was taken from a male donor at least 60 years old with stage II lung adenocarcinoma. The sequencing used peripheral blood mononuclear cells, collected before any cancer treatment. This CDR3 is CASSYPGQIYGYTF. CDR3 bases: TGTGCCAGCAGCTATCCGGGACAGATCTATGGCTACACCTTC.